The rows below give T cell receptor beta chains drawn from one sample of a study of blood T cell repertoires in COVID-19. Sequenced by immunoSEQ multiplex PCR; TCRdb stores in-frame clones only, minus some. The repertoire holds roughly 86,000 clones, with 91% as singletons. Sequencing was done on a sample of peripheral blood. The receptors shown here come from a woman aged 45-59 years in a cohort sampled during active COVID-19. Both conserved end residues are part of each CDR3. Fields, in order: D gene, J gene, clone size, V gene, CDR3 protein, CDR3 DNA. A D gene is named only where the DNA matches it firmly. Only some rows state a clone size, as once, few, many or a class for expanded clones.

>TRBD2|TRBJ2-7|-|TRBV5-1
CASSLGTAGGDYEQYF
TGCGCCAGCAGCTTGGGAACTGCCGGGGGGGACTACGAGCAGTACTTC
>-|TRBJ2-2|-|TRBV3-1/TRBV3-2
CASSQPGYSRELFF
TGTGCCAGCAGCCAACCGGGATACTCTCGGGAGCTGTTTTTT
>TRBD1|TRBJ2-2|-|TRBV5-1
CASSSGTAQTGELFF
TGCGCCAGCAGCTCCGGGACAGCCCAGACCGGGGAGCTGTTTTTT
>-|TRBJ2-2|-|TRBV24-1
CATSDSTGRESGELFF
TGTGCCACCAGTGATTCTACAGGGAGAGAGTCCGGGGAGCTGTTTTTT
>TRBD1|TRBJ2-3|-|TRBV7-2
CASSRTGGTDTQYF
TGTGCCAGCAGCCGGACAGGAGGTACAGATACGCAGTATTTT
>TRBD1|TRBJ1-4|-|TRBV30
CAWSLMTGNGEKLFF
TGTGCCTGGAGTCTAATGACAGGGAATGGGGAAAAACTGTTTTTT
>TRBD1|TRBJ1-3|-|TRBV12-3/TRBV12-4
CASSRGAGNTIYF
TGTGCCAGCAGCAGGGGGGCAGGAAACACCATATATTTT
>-|TRBJ1-1|once|TRBV30
CAWSPGHKNTEAFF
TGTGCCTGGAGCCCGGGACATAAGAACACTGAAGCTTTCTTT
>-|TRBJ2-5|-|TRBV15
CATSREQGETQYF
TGTGCCACCAGCAGAGAACAGGGAGAGACCCAGTACTTC
>-|TRBJ2-5|once|TRBV6-6
CASSYPGSPAQYF
TGTGCCAGCAGTTACCCCGGGAGTCCGGCCCAGTACTTC
>-|TRBJ2-2|-|TRBV19
CASSGGSNTGELFF
TGTGCCAGTAGTGGCGGATCCAACACCGGGGAGCTGTTTTTT
>-|TRBJ2-7|-|TRBV11-2
CASSSQGGQYF
TGTGCCAGCAGCTCCCAGGGCGGGCAGTACTTC
>-|TRBJ2-1|-|TRBV5-8
CASSSGTITYNEQFF
TGTGCCAGCAGCTCCGGGACAATAACCTACAATGAGCAGTTCTTC
>-|TRBJ1-5|-|TRBV28
CASSFLTGDNQPQHF
TGTGCCAGCAGCTTTCTCACAGGCGACAATCAGCCCCAGCATTTT
>-|TRBJ2-5|-|TRBV5-1
CASSGGTAYGTQYF
TGCGCCAGCAGCGGAGGGACCGCCTATGGGACCCAGTACTTC
>TRBD1|TRBJ2-2|few|TRBV5-1
CASSLQGAGGELFF
TGCGCCAGCAGCTTGCAGGGGGCCGGCGGGGAGCTGTTTTTT
>-|TRBJ2-3|-|TRBV27
CASNKGGGSTDTQYF
TGTGCCAGCAACAAAGGGGGAGGGAGCACAGATACGCAGTATTTT
>-|TRBJ2-3|-|TRBV28
CASSLRQQGGDTQYF
TGTGCCAGCAGCCTGAGGCAGCAGGGAGGAGATACGCAGTATTTT
>-|TRBJ2-1|-|TRBV5-1
CASSLAPGVSNNEQFF
TGCGCCAGCAGCTTGGCCCCCGGGGTATCGAACAATGAGCAGTTCTTC
>-|TRBJ2-7|-|TRBV5-4
CASSLAGGDEQYF
TGTGCCAGCAGCTTGGCCGGGGGAGACGAGCAGTACTTC
>TRBD2|TRBJ2-5|-|TRBV6-1
CASSELVLIPLATQETQYF
TGTGCCAGCAGTGAACTCGTACTGATCCCACTAGCGACCCAAGAGACCCAGTACTTC
>TRBD2|TRBJ2-5|-|TRBV20-1
CSASGLAGGVETQYF
TGCAGTGCTAGTGGACTAGCGGGAGGAGTGGAGACCCAGTACTTC
>TRBD2|TRBJ2-1|-|TRBV10-3
CAISVTSGDNYNEQFF
TGTGCCATCAGTGTGACTAGCGGGGACAACTACAATGAGCAGTTCTTC
>-|TRBJ1-5|once|TRBV6-2/TRBV6-3
CASSRQGMNQPQHF
TGTGCCAGCAGTCGGCAGGGTATGAATCAGCCCCAGCATTTT
>TRBD2|TRBJ2-5|-|TRBV7-7
CASSLGTSGLQETQYF
TGTGCTAGCAGCTTAGGGACTAGCGGTCTCCAAGAGACCCAGTACTTC
>TRBD1|TRBJ1-2|-|TRBV7-9
CASSQTGFNGYTF
TGTGCCAGCAGCCAGACAGGGTTTAATGGCTACACCTTC
>-|TRBJ1-2|-|TRBV28
CASSFLNYGYTF
TGTGCCAGCAGTTTTCTTAACTATGGCTACACCTTC
>TRBD2|TRBJ2-2|-|TRBV3-1/TRBV3-2
CASSQLAGNTGELFF
TGTGCCAGCAGCCAATTAGCGGGTAACACCGGGGAGCTGTTTTTT
>-|TRBJ2-7|-|TRBV14
CASSQDYGGEQYF
TGTGCCAGCAGCCAAGACTACGGAGGCGAGCAGTACTTC
>TRBD2|TRBJ2-1|-|TRBV6-5
CATQGSGEYNEQFF
TGTGCCACCCAGGGTAGCGGGGAGTACAATGAGCAGTTCTTC
>-|TRBJ2-7|-|TRBV11-2
CASSFQGGPYEQYF
TGTGCCAGCAGCTTTCAGGGGGGACCCTACGAGCAGTACTTC
>-|TRBJ1-1|-|TRBV2
CGEARRNTEAFF
TGTGGCGAGGCGCGCAGGAACACTGAAGCTTTCTTT
>-|TRBJ1-1|once|TRBV6-5
CASRKPGSTEAFF
TGTGCCAGCAGGAAACCCGGTTCCACTGAAGCTTTCTTT
>-|TRBJ1-3|-|TRBV13
CASSTGPLSGNTIYF
TGTGCCAGCAGCACAGGGCCCCTCTCTGGAAACACCATATATTTT
>TRBD1|TRBJ2-7|-|TRBV19
CASSWGQGASEQYF
TGTGCCAGTAGCTGGGGACAGGGGGCGAGCGAGCAGTACTTC
>TRBD1|TRBJ2-5|-|TRBV6-5
CATYRGMQETQYF
TGTGCCACATACAGGGGGATGCAAGAGACCCAGTACTTC
>TRBD1|TRBJ2-7|-|TRBV11-2
CASSRGTGYEQYF
TGTGCCAGCAGTAGAGGGACAGGCTACGAGCAGTACTTC
>TRBD2|TRBJ2-3|-|TRBV24-1
CATSDHSGTSRADTQYF
TGTGCCACCAGTGATCACTCGGGGACTAGTCGCGCAGATACGCAGTATTTT
>-|TRBJ1-1|-|TRBV2
CASTVESRLNTEAFF
TGTGCCAGCACCGTGGAGAGTCGCCTAAACACTGAAGCTTTCTTT
>TRBD1|TRBJ1-6|-|TRBV28
CASSSTGVNSPLHF
TGTGCCAGCAGTTCGACAGGGGTAAATTCACCCCTCCACTTT
>TRBD1|TRBJ1-2|-|TRBV10-3
CAISDLDRAGYTF
TGTGCCATCAGTGACCTTGACAGGGCCGGCTACACCTTC
>-|TRBJ2-5|-|TRBV7-9
CASSLQAQETQYF
TGTGCCAGCAGCTTACAAGCCCAAGAGACCCAGTACTTC
>-|TRBJ1-2|-|TRBV6-5
CATRGHPNYGYTF
TGTGCCACTCGGGGACACCCTAACTATGGCTACACCTTC
>-|TRBJ1-2|-|TRBV29-1
CSVGRQITEWGYTF
TGCAGCGTTGGGCGACAGATTACGGAGTGGGGCTACACCTTC
>-|TRBJ2-5|once|TRBV9
CASSVGGRGRGETQYF
TGTGCCAGCAGCGTAGGAGGGCGGGGGCGAGGGGAGACCCAGTACTTC
>TRBD1|TRBJ1-6|-|TRBV18
CASSPGQGAFNSPLHF
TGTGCCAGTTCACCCGGACAGGGGGCTTTTAATTCACCCCTCCACTTT
>-|TRBJ1-2|-|TRBV12-3/TRBV12-4
CASSSDRNYGYTF
TGTGCCAGCAGTTCGGACAGAAACTATGGCTACACCTTC
>TRBD1|TRBJ1-2|-|TRBV19
CASSLQGLNYGYTF
TGTGCCAGTAGTCTACAGGGGTTAAACTATGGCTACACCTTC
>TRBD1|TRBJ1-6|-|TRBV3-1/TRBV3-2
CASSPPGQGFTPLHF
TGTGCCAGCAGCCCCCCAGGACAGGGGTTTACACCCCTCCACTTT
>TRBD1|TRBJ2-1|-|TRBV28
CASSATGIGSYNEQFF
TGTGCCAGCAGCGCGACAGGGATCGGCTCCTACAATGAGCAGTTCTTC
>TRBD1|TRBJ1-2|-|TRBV27
CASSSPGTGDYGYTF
TGTGCCAGCAGTTCCCCGGGGACAGGGGACTATGGCTACACCTTC
>-|TRBJ1-5|once|TRBV29-1
CSVRQEHNQPQHF
TGCAGCGTGAGACAGGAACACAATCAGCCCCAGCATTTT
>-|TRBJ2-5|-|TRBV15
CATSRDVAPGGETQYF
TGTGCCACCAGCAGAGATGTAGCTCCCGGAGGAGAGACCCAGTACTTC
>-|TRBJ1-1|once|TRBV3-1/TRBV3-2
CASSDRTNTEAFF
TGTGCCAGCTCCGACAGGACGAACACTGAAGCTTTCTTT
>-|TRBJ2-2|-|TRBV24-1
CATSDFAGRANTGELFF
TGTGCCACCAGTGATTTCGCAGGCCGCGCGAACACCGGGGAGCTGTTTTTT
>-|TRBJ2-3|-|TRBV7-2
CASRPGLITDTQYF
TGTGCCAGCAGGCCGGGACTCATCACAGATACGCAGTATTTT
>TRBD1|TRBJ2-7|-|TRBV11-1
CASSWGTGGPYEQYF
TGTGCCAGCAGCTGGGGGACAGGGGGGCCCTACGAGCAGTACTTC
>-|TRBJ2-3|-|TRBV4-1
CASSQVGAVTDTQYF
TGCGCCAGCAGCCAAGTGGGAGCAGTCACAGATACGCAGTATTTT
>TRBD2|TRBJ2-5|-|TRBV19
CASSILLERGETQYF
TGTGCCAGTAGTATTCTCCTTGAGCGGGGAGAGACCCAGTACTTC
>-|TRBJ1-2|-|TRBV28
CASSSLSGYTF
TGTGCCAGCAGTTCCCTGTCTGGCTACACCTTC